Following are 8 T cell receptor beta chains from one sample sequenced in a study of blood T cell repertoires in COVID-19. The data were produced by immunoSEQ multiplex PCR, yet TCRdb's version contains in-frame clones alone and is incomplete. The sample contains under 70,000 clones, more than 80% of which appear only once. Material: peripheral blood. The receptors were gathered from a man older than 75 with acute or convalescent COVID-19.

V is TRBV5-4 and J is TRBJ2-2; D perhaps matches TRBD1 (5 bases). The CDR3 sequence is 14 residues long. Germline loops: CDR1 SGHNT, CDR2 YYREEE (reference sequence). Trimming shortened V by 2 bases and J by 7 bases, and 12 bases separated the two germline ends. This chain's CDR3 is CASSLPGRNGELFF. Here the CDR3 DNA reads TGTGCCAGCAGCTTACCAGGGCGTAACGGGGAGCTGTTTTTT.

This chain joins TRBV18 and TRBJ2-5; 9 bases line up with TRBD1. The length of the CDR3 is 17 residues. Germline CDR1 KGHSH, CDR2 LQKENI. Trimming at V came to 6 bases and at J to 5 bases, leaving 16 bases not matched to a gene. The CDR3 DNA follows: TGTGCCAGCTCGTCTGGGGACAGGGATTTAACATTGGAGACCCAGTACTTC. Residues: CASSSGDRDLTLETQYF.

The chain combines TRBV7-2 with TRBJ2-2; TRBD1 might be the D (6 bases). Trimming removed 0 bases from V and 4 bases from J, with 9 bases in between. The CDR3 sequence is 15 residues long. The V gene's germline CDR1 is SGHTA and CDR2 FQGNSA. The CDR3 region is CASSLAGATTGELFF. The CDR3 region has the DNA TGTGCCAGCAGCTTAGCGGGGGCCACCACCGGGGAGCTGTTTTTT.

This chain uses TRBV5-1 with TRBJ2-7; 14 nucleotides line up with TRBD2. CDR1 is SGHRS, CDR2 YFSETQ, per germline. CDR3 length: 20 residues. Trimming at V came to 4 bases and at J to 0 bases, leaving 15 bases not matched to a gene. The chain's CDR3 is CASSSSPGTSGGPSSYEQYF. CDR3 nucleotides: TGCGCCAGCAGCAGTTCGCCCGGGACTAGCGGGGGCCCGAGCTCCTACGAGCAGTACTTC.

The V gene is TRBV24-1, the J gene TRBJ2-3, with 8 nucleotides matching TRBD1. Germline CDR1 and CDR2: KGHDR and SFDVKD. Losses at the gene ends were 10 bases for V and 2 bases for J; bases not matched to a gene: 13. The CDR3 covers 16 residues. The CDR3 is CATSTLDRGNTDTQYF. The CDR3 DNA is TGTGCCACTTCCACCCTCGACAGGGGTAACACAGATACGCAGTATTTT.

The chain carries TRBV7-2 and TRBJ2-2; 10 bases are a match to TRBD1. CDR1 and CDR2 (germline): SGHTA, FQGNSA. The CDR3 length is 15 residues. The V segment lost 2 bases and the J segment 5 bases; nucleotides outside the gene matches: 2. This CDR3 is CASSLTGQGTGELFF. CDR3 coding DNA: TGTGCCAGCAGCTTAACGGGACAGGGGACCGGGGAGCTGTTTTTT.

The chain recombines TRBV5-6 with TRBJ1-5; D unresolved. Germline CDR1 is SGHDT and CDR2 is YYEEEE. V gave up 1 base and J gave up 9 bases, with 17 bases separating them. The CDR3 has 15 amino acids. The CDR3 here is CASSLRSGFGGPQHF. CDR3 coding DNA: TGTGCCAGCAGCTTGAGGAGCGGGTTCGGAGGGCCCCAGCATTTT.

The chain combines TRBV2 with TRBJ2-7; no reliable D call. This CDR3 is 13 amino acids long. Germline V CDR1 and CDR2: SNHLY, FYNNEI. Trimming removed 6 bases from V and 4 bases from J, with 13 bases in between. CDR3 coding DNA: TGTGCCAGCAGAGACACCGACCTGTACGAGCAGTACTTC. It codes for CASRDTDLYEQYF.